The 20 T cell receptor beta chains reported below all come from one sample, sequenced in a study of blood T cells in healthy people across ages. Using a J-beta primer mix together with a sample-barcoded 5' primer, a second PCR was run for 7 to 11 cycles. TCRdb used MiXCR to reprocess the 5' RACE reads, holding one entry per CDR3 protein. The data contain approximately 2,000,000 distinct CDR3 sequences, 35% to 50% of them seen just once; the ten biggest clones take up roughly 24%. The source material was blood. These receptors originate from a human donor in good health.

V and J are TRBV4-1 and TRBJ1-2; 11 nucleotides agree with TRBD1. The CDR3 runs to 17 residues. J was trimmed by 0 bases and V by 5 bases; bases with no gene match: 8. Germline assignment: CDR1 MGHRA and CDR2 YSYEKL. DNA of the CDR3: TGCGCCAGCAGCTCGTCGGACAGGGGGCTGGCTAACTATGGCTACACCTTC. Encoded protein: CASSSSDRGLANYGYTF.

This chain uses TRBV5-1 with TRBJ2-7; D gene uncertain. The V gene lost 5 bases and the J gene lost 2 bases, with 8 bases spanning the gap. The CDR3 runs 12 residues. Per germline, CDR1 SGHRS and CDR2 YFSETQ. The CDR3 sequence is CASRKGTYEQYF. The CDR3 nucleotides read TGCGCCAGCAGAAAAGGGACCTACGAGCAGTACTTC.

This chain joins TRBV4-1 and TRBJ1-3; 7 bases line up with TRBD1. After removal of 3 bases from V and 0 bases from J, the junction contained 5 bases not matched to a gene. Germline lookup yields CDR1 MGHRA and CDR2 YSYEKL. The CDR3 is 16 residues long. CDR3 sequence reads: CASSQMGQTSGNTIYF. The CDR3 nucleotides are TGCGCCAGCAGCCAGATGGGACAGACCTCTGGAAACACCATATATTTT.

The chain joins TRBV20-1 to TRBJ1-4; D gene uncertain. V was trimmed by 6 bases and J by 3 bases, leaving 14 bases between them. CDR1 and CDR2 from the germline V gene are DFQATT and SNEGSKA (reference sequence). The CDR3 is made up of 14 amino acids. The CDR3 sequence is CSAVSRRANEKLFF. The CDR3 region has the DNA TGCAGTGCCGTGAGCAGGAGGGCTAATGAAAAACTGTTTTTT.

The chain uses TRBV20-1 and TRBJ1-2; weak D call: TRBD1 (6 bases). The V gene's germline CDR1 is DFQATT and CDR2 SNEGSKA (reference sequence). The CDR3 loop spans 14 amino acids. Trimming cost V 6 bases and J 4 bases, with 18 bases left between them. The CDR3 is CSANPPGAFYGYTF. Here the CDR3 DNA reads TGCAGTGCAAACCCACCGGGGGCGTTCTATGGCTACACCTTC.

The V gene is TRBV11-3, the J gene TRBJ2-1, with unresolved D. This CDR3 has 12 amino acids. CDR1 and CDR2 (germline): SGHNT, YENEEA. V lost 5 bases, J lost 13 bases, and 15 bases lay in between. In DNA form, the CDR3 reads TGTGCCAGCAGCCCCCCCCGGTCCCTCCAGTTCTTC. This codes for CASSPPRSLQFF.

This clonotype has more than one count but fewer than ten. This chain uses TRBV7-9 with TRBJ2-4; TRBD2 agrees at 12 bases. The CDR3 is made up of 18 amino acids. Germline V lookup: CDR1 SEHNR, CDR2 FQNEAQ (reference sequence). V trimming: 5 bases; J trimming: 3 bases; junction bases outside the gene matches: 11. The CDR3 DNA sequence: TGTGCCAGCAGCCTACCTAGCGGGGGGGCCGAGCGCAAAAACATTCAGTACTTC. It translates to CASSLPSGGAERKNIQYF. Together with reference TRBV7-9 and TRBJ2-4, the CDR3 gives the full variable domain: DTGVSQNPRHKITKRGQNVTFRCDPISEHNRLYWYRQTLGQGPEFLTYFQNEAQLEKSRLLSDRFSAERPKGSFSTLEIQRTEQGDSAMYLCASSLPSGGAERKNIQYFGAGTRLSVL.

CDR3 amino acids: CASSLWAGLNEKLFF. CDR3 DNA sequence: TGTGCCAGCAGTTTGTGGGCAGGCCTTAATGAAAAACTGTTTTTT. The V call is TRBV27, the J call TRBJ1-4, with no clear D. V lost 3 bases, J lost 4 bases, and 12 bases lay in between. This CDR3 contains 15 residues. Germline CDR1 is MNHEY and CDR2 is SMNVEV (reference sequence). The full variable domain, completed using reference TRBV27 and TRBJ1-4, is EAQVTQNPRYLITVTGKKLTVTCSQNMNHEYMSWYRQDPGLGLRQIYYSMNVEVTDKGDVPEGYKVSRKEKRNFPLILESPSPNQTSLYFCASSLWAGLNEKLFFGSGTQLSVL.

This clonotype has more than one count but fewer than ten. An end of the junction does not agree with germline; a read error may underlie this. This chain uses TRBV13 with TRBJ2-1; TRBD1 aligns across 7 bases. This CDR3 is built from 13 residues. Germline V CDR1 and CDR2: PRHDT, FYEKMQ (reference sequence). The DNA for the CDR3 is TGTGCCAACAGCTTGTATGACAGGGTTGAGCAGTTCTTC. Amino acids: CANSLYDRVEQFF.

This clonotype came up a few times. The J gene is TRBJ2-1, the V gene TRBV7-2, with TRBD2 identical over 9 bases. CDR1 is SGHTA, CDR2 FQGNSA, per germline. CDR3 length: 16 amino acids. V lost 8 bases to trimming and J lost 9 bases; unmatched junction nucleotides: 17. The CDR3 spells CASQPGEAGGRSEQFF. CDR3 nucleotide sequence: TGTGCCAGCCAACCCGGGGAAGCGGGGGGACGGAGTGAGCAGTTCTTC.

A single count supports this clonotype. The chain uses TRBV7-2 and TRBJ1-4; TRBD1 is a possible D gene (6 bases). The germline gives CDR1 SGHTA, CDR2 FQGNSA. The V gene lost 5 bases and the J gene lost 5 bases, with 18 bases spanning the gap. The CDR3 is 16 residues long. DNA of the CDR3: TGTGCCAGCAGCCCGATCAGGGGCGACGTCAATGAAAAACTGTTTTTT. Amino acids: CASSPIRGDVNEKLFF.

This clonotype was found a few times. V gene TRBV7-9 combines with J gene TRBJ1-1; D is unresolved. V gave up 9 bases and J gave up 7 bases, with 9 bases separating them. The CDR3 totals 10 residues. Germline CDR1 SEHNR, CDR2 FQNEAQ (reference sequence). CDR3 nucleotides: TGTGCCAGTGTCGTAGGTGAAGCTTTCTTT. Its protein product is CASVVGEAFF.

A few counts support this clonotype. The chain links TRBV20-1 to TRBJ2-5; 12 positions agree with TRBD1. The ends lost 6 bases at V and 5 bases at J; junction bases unmatched: 16. This CDR3 has 17 residues. Germline assignment: CDR1 DFQATT and CDR2 SNEGSKA (reference sequence). The CDR3 coding sequence is TGCAGTGCGCCCCGGGACAGGGGGCGGCCTCCATCGGAGACCCAGTACTTC. It encodes CSAPRDRGRPPSETQYF.

The chain couples TRBV6-5 to TRBJ2-4, with 7 bases fitting TRBD1. The assigned J gene may be wrong: the sequence end matches TRBJ2-7 better. CDR3 length equals 16 residues. Germline assignment: CDR1 MNHEY and CDR2 SVGAGI. The CDR3 is CASSYGGAGGSYEQYF. The CDR3 DNA follows: TGTGCCAGCAGTTACGGTGGGGCAGGGGGCTCCTACGAGCAGTACTTC.

This clonotype has at least ten counts. CDR3 in amino acids: CSARDYADTQYF. The CDR3 region has the DNA TGCAGTGCTAGAGACTACGCAGATACGCAGTATTTT. The gene calls are TRBV20-1 and TRBJ2-3; D call uncertain. The CDR3 runs to 12 residues. CDR1 is DFQATT and CDR2 is SNEGSKA in the germline V gene (reference sequence). Trimming cost V 0 bases and J 4 bases, with 5 bases left between them.

The chain couples TRBV6-5 to TRBJ2-3, with 11 bases matching TRBD2. The CDR3 contains 18 residues. CDR1 is MNHEY, CDR2 SVGAGI, per germline. V gave up 2 bases and J gave up 2 bases; unmatched junction bases: 9. CDR3 in DNA: TGTGCCAGCAGTTACAATCTGCTGACTAGCGGGGTCACAGATACGCAGTATTTT. Protein sequence: CASSYNLLTSGVTDTQYF.

This clonotype has ten or more counts. Mismatch with germline at one junction end may stem from a read error. The chain links TRBV5-1 to TRBJ1-1, with 7 bases that match TRBD1. CDR3 length: 14 residues. Germline V lookup: CDR1 SGHRS, CDR2 YFSETQ. The CDR3 DNA reads as TGTGCCAGCAGCCTAGGGGACAGGAACACTGAAGCTTTCTTT. It specifies CASSLGDRNTEAFF.

The chain joins TRBV14 to TRBJ2-1; 7 bases line up with TRBD2. In germline, CDR1 is SGHDN, CDR2 FVKESK. V was pared by 4 bases and J by 3 bases, with 9 bases of the junction left unmatched. The CDR3 is 16 residues long. CDR3 sequence reads: CASSPNRGGLYNEQFF. The CDR3 nucleotides are TGTGCCAGCAGCCCGAATCGCGGGGGTCTCTACAATGAGCAGTTCTTC.

This clonotype was seen a few times. The chain recombines TRBV7-2 with TRBJ2-4; D is ambiguous. Matching the DNA end better, TRBJ2-7 makes the J call doubtful. Germline loops: CDR1 SGHTA, CDR2 FQGNSA. This CDR3 has 15 residues. CDR3 nucleotide sequence: TGTGCCAGCAGCTTAGCAGGGTCGCAGAGTTACGAGCAGTACTTC. Translated: CASSLAGSQSYEQYF.

The V call is TRBV7-2, the J call TRBJ2-1; D possibly corresponds to TRBD2 (6 bases). The CDR3 contains 15 residues. Trimming cost V 7 bases and J 7 bases, with 20 bases left between them. Germline values: CDR1 SGHTA, CDR2 FQGNSA. The CDR3, as DNA: TGTGCCAGCACAGCGACCGGGGGTTTTTTGAATGAGCAGTTCTTC. This translates into CASTATGGFLNEQFF.